The sequence of this TCR beta chain was determined in a study of blood T cell repertoires in COVID-19. Study background: From the United States, Italy and Spain came samples of acute and convalescent COVID-19.

Self-reported history from a screening survey and questionnaire set each donor's cohort. Recovered participants had two consecutive negative NP/OP PCR tests, healthcare professional clearance, or symptom resolution. In the original analysis: Quantification of nucleated cells was approximated via reference gene primer amplification. Sequencing was performed with immunoSEQ multiplex PCR; in TCRdb, only in-frame clones are kept and a portion is missing. D and trimming come from the DNA, and the V and J calls and clone size come from that table. The table shows about 410,000 clones, with 89% occurring only once. V shed 2 bases and J shed 4 bases, with 9 bases lying between them. The CDR3 runs 13 residues. The germline V gene encodes CDR1 SGHKS and CDR2 YYEKEE (reference sequence).

The sequencing input was PBMCs or T cells enriched from blood (not recorded which). The clonotype was recovered from a woman aged 25 to 39 who had recovered from COVID-19. The chain has TRBV5-5 and TRBJ1-2; D remains unclear. The chain's CDR3 is CASSFPRGYGYTF. CDR3 DNA: TGTGCCAGCAGCTTCCCTAGAGGCTATGGCTACACCTTC.